These 3 T cell receptor beta chains share one sample of origin, sequenced in a study of CXCR3-negative and CXCR3-positive naive CD8 T cells. Libraries of TRB cDNA were made by 5' RACE and carried UMIs. Using the 5' RACE reads, TCRdb records one entry per CDR3 protein without DNA. The sample totals 90,000 to 100,000 distinct CDR3 sequences; its top ten clones hold approximately 1.5%. The sample was naive CXCR3- CD8+ T cells from blood. Subset: CD45RO-CCR7+CD27+CD95- naive CD8+ T cells lacking CXCR3 (TNR3-). All receptors derive from a human donor in good health. Some clones in this sample may be carry-over from other donors' samples.

V gene TRBV12-3 or TRBV12-4 combines with J gene TRBJ2-1; TCRdb returns TRBD2, unconfirmable since there is no DNA. The CDR3 runs 16 residues. The CDR3: CASSPPGLALYNDQFF.

This chain links TRBV2 with TRBJ2-7; TCRdb gives TRBD1 as the D gene, but with no DNA this cannot be confirmed. This CDR3 region has 15 residues. Germline loops: CDR1 SNHLY, CDR2 FYNNEI. CDR3 region: CATQVDRDSSYEQYF. The full variable domain, with the rest looked up from reference TRBV2 and TRBJ2-7, is EPEVTQTPSHQVTQMGQEVILRCVPISNHLYFYWYRQILGQKVEFLVSFYNNEISEKSEIFDDQFSVERPDGSNFTLKIRSTKLEDSAMYFCATQVDRDSSYEQYFGPGTRLTVT.

The chain uses TRBV27 and TRBJ2-7; the TCRdb D gene call, TRBD1, has no DNA to confirm it. The V gene's germline CDR1 is MNHEY and CDR2 SMNVEV (reference sequence). CDR3 length: 14 amino acids. The CDR3 loop is CASSRGISGYEQYF.